This T cell receptor (beta chain) was identified during a study of Graves' ophthalmopathy and Graves' hyperthyroidism. RNA transcripts provided the template for amplifying TCR beta CDR3 regions. HTBI primers were used in a first-round RT-PCR, which preceded a second-round multiplex PCR. TCRdb re-called the multiplex PCR reads with MiXCR, one entry per CDR3 protein. The data show approximately 700,000 distinct CDR3 sequences, under 50% seen once. The clonotype was recovered from an adult man with Graves' ophthalmopathy. Sequenced: peripheral blood.

The CDR3 bases are TGCGCCAGCAGTGCGGACAGGGGATGGGGGGCCAACGTCCTGACTTTC. Its translation: CASSADRGWGANVLTF. The rearrangement uses TRBV10-1 and TRBJ2-6, with 9 bases matching TRBD1. The germline gives CDR1 WNHNN, CDR2 SYGVQD (reference sequence). The CDR3 extends over 16 amino acids. Trimming cost V 4 bases and J 4 bases; bases outside gene matches: 5.